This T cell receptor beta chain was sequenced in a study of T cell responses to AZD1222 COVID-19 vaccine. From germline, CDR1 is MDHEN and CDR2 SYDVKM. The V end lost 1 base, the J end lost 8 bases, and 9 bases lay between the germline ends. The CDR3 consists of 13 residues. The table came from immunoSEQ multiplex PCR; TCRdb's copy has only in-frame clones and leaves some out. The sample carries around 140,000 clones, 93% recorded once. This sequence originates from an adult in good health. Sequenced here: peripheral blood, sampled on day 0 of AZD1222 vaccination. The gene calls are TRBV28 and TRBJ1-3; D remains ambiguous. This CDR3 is CASSLYFGHTIYF. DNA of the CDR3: TGTGCCAGCAGTTTATATTTCGGCCACACCATATATTTT.